These 22 T cell receptor beta chains came from one sample sequenced in a study of somatic mutations in cytotoxic T cells in rheumatoid arthritis. The data were produced by immunoSEQ multiplex PCR, yet TCRdb's version contains in-frame clones alone and is incomplete. The sample shows 20,000 or so clones, 85% of them seen only once. What was sequenced was CD8+ T cells sorted from blood. These receptors originate from a woman aged 35 to 49 with rheumatoid arthritis.

The V gene is TRBV5-1, the J gene TRBJ2-1, with 12 bases matching TRBD2. V lost 0 bases and J lost 0; bases outside the gene matches: 4. CDR1 and CDR2 from the germline V gene are SGHRS and YFSETQ. This CDR3 is built from 18 residues. The CDR3 loop reads CASSLGTSGASSYNEQFF. In DNA, the CDR3 is TGCGCCAGCAGCTTGGGGACTAGCGGGGCGAGCTCCTACAATGAGCAGTTCTTC. The full variable domain, with the rest looked up from reference TRBV5-1 and TRBJ2-1, is KAGVTQTPRYLIKTRGQQVTLSCSPISGHRSVSWYQQTPGQGLQFLFEYFSETQRNKGNFPGRFSGRQFSNSRSEMNVSTLELGDSALYLCASSLGTSGASSYNEQFFGPGTRLTVL.

This clone was seen once. The chain joins TRBV5-8 to TRBJ2-5; 7 bases line up with TRBD2. This CDR3 spans 14 amino acids. Germline V gives CDR1 SGHTS, CDR2 YDEGEE. V was clipped by 2 bases and J by 4 bases; unmatched bases: 5. CDR3 amino acids: CASSFLTGGETQYF. Here the CDR3 DNA reads TGTGCCAGCAGCTTCCTTACGGGAGGAGAGACCCAGTACTTC. The full variable domain, in which reference TRBV5-8 and TRBJ2-5 provide the parts outside the CDR3, is EAGVTQSPTHLIKTRGQQATLRCSPISGHTSVYWYQQALGLGLQFLLWYDEGEERNRGNFPPRFSGRQFPNYSSELNVNALELEDSALYLCASSFLTGGETQYFGPGTRLLVL.

This clone occurred a few times. V usage is TRBV4-2 and J usage is TRBJ2-1; no definite D call. The V gene lost 4 bases and the J gene lost 11 bases, with 12 bases spanning the gap. The CDR3 covers 12 residues. Germline CDR1 and CDR2: LGHNA and YNFKEQ. CDR3 residues: CASSPDLEKQFF. The CDR3 coding sequence is TGTGCCAGCAGCCCTGATCTAGAGAAGCAGTTCTTC.

CDR3 amino acids: CASSHPDRGRETEAFF. The CDR3, as DNA: TGCGCCAGCAGTCATCCGGACAGGGGGCGAGAAACTGAAGCTTTCTTT. The rearrangement uses TRBV23-1 and TRBJ1-1; 11 bases fit TRBD1. TRBV23-1 belongs to the ORF category, with a function that is uncertain. The trim removed 3 bases at V and 5 bases at J, leaving 8 bases unmatched. The CDR3 is made up of 16 amino acids.

This clone was seen just once. The chain is built from TRBV6-6 and TRBJ2-7, with D uncertain. The CDR3 loop spans 13 amino acids. The V gene's germline CDR1 is MNHNY and CDR2 SVGAGI (reference sequence). V dropped 4 bases and J dropped 7 bases, with 14 bases sitting between them. The DNA for the CDR3 is TGTGCCAGCAGTTCCAAGGAGCTGAGGGAGCAGTACTTC. Protein sequence: CASSSKELREQYF.

The genes are TRBV2 and TRBJ2-2; 9 positions agree with TRBD2. This CDR3 has 15 amino acids. The junction had 3 bases not matched to a gene; V was cut back by 6 bases and J by 1 base. Germline V gene sequence: CDR1 SNHLY, CDR2 FYNNEI. CDR3 sequence (DNA): TGTGCCAGCAGGAGACTAGCGGAGAACACCGGGGAGCTGTTTTTT. Protein sequence: CASRRLAENTGELFF.

V usage is TRBV5-1 and J usage is TRBJ2-3, with no clear D. V gave up 4 bases and J gave up 1 base, with 10 bases separating them. The CDR3 runs 14 residues. Germline V gene lookup returns CDR1 SGHRS and CDR2 YFSETQ. CDR3 sequence: CASSLYQGTDTQYF. The CDR3 DNA is TGCGCCAGCAGCCTTTACCAGGGCACAGATACGCAGTATTTT.

V usage is TRBV7-9 and J usage is TRBJ2-1, with D perhaps matching TRBD2 (6 bases). The CDR3 is made up of 15 amino acids. Looked up from germline, CDR1 is SEHNR and CDR2 is FQNEAQ (reference sequence). V was trimmed by 5 bases and J by 8 bases, leaving 19 bases between them. DNA for the CDR3: TGTGCCAGCAGCCCCCGGGACTTTCTCGTCTATGAGCAGTTCTTC. Amino acid sequence: CASSPRDFLVYEQFF.

The chain joins TRBV6-1 to TRBJ1-2; 7 bases fit TRBD1. The J segment lost 2 bases and the V segment lost 0 bases, leaving 3 bases of the junction unmatched. This CDR3 spans 15 amino acids. Germline lookup yields CDR1 MNHNS and CDR2 SASEGT. The CDR3 protein is CASSEAETGNYGYTF. CDR3 bases: TGTGCCAGCAGTGAAGCCGAGACAGGGAACTATGGCTACACCTTC.

The chain carries TRBV9 and TRBJ2-2, with TRBD2 identical over 9 bases. V lost 0 bases, J lost 5 bases, and 11 bases stayed unmatched. CDR1 and CDR2 (germline): SGDLS, YYNGEE. This CDR3 has 18 residues. The CDR3 DNA follows: TGTGCCAGCAGCGTAGGAAGCCGCGGGGGGGCATATACCGGGGAGCTGTTTTTT. Its translation is CASSVGSRGGAYTGELFF.

The gene calls are TRBV25-1 and TRBJ2-7, with D hard to call. Trimming shortened V by 10 bases and J by 3 bases, and 13 bases separated the two germline ends. From germline, CDR1 is MGHDK and CDR2 SYGVNS. The CDR3 runs to 12 residues. The CDR3, as DNA: TGTGCCACCGCGGTCACCAACTACGAGCAGTACTTC. The encoded protein is CATAVTNYEQYF.

This clone is medium-sized by share. The V call is TRBV4-1, the J call TRBJ2-1; 8 nucleotides line up with TRBD2. The V and J ends lost 4 bases and 5 bases, in that order; junction bases with no gene match: 13. Germline CDR1 is MGHRA and CDR2 is YSYEKL. This CDR3 is built from 17 residues. The CDR3 sequence is CASSLAGYHPRDNEQFF. As DNA, the CDR3 is TGCGCCAGCAGCCTAGCGGGATACCACCCGCGGGACAATGAGCAGTTCTTC.

The rearrangement uses TRBV5-1 and TRBJ2-2; 10 positions agree with TRBD2. Unmatched junction bases numbered 18, after V lost 3 bases and J lost 4 bases. CDR3 length equals 20 residues. CDR1 and CDR2 from the germline V gene are SGHRS and YFSETQ. CDR3 in DNA: TGCGCCAGCAGCTCCCCCGGTCAGGGGACTAGCGAGAGAATCACCGGGGAGCTGTTTTTT. The encoded protein is CASSSPGQGTSERITGELFF.

The table lists this clone with a count of one. The chain links TRBV2 to TRBJ1-2; D ambiguous. V dropped 8 bases and J dropped 2 bases, with 12 bases sitting between them. The CDR3 runs to 13 residues. CDR1 and CDR2 (germline): SNHLY, FYNNEI. CDR3 in amino acids: CASFRSGNYGYTF. The CDR3 region has the DNA TGTGCCAGCTTTAGATCGGGGAACTATGGCTACACCTTC.

The chain uses TRBV10-2 and TRBJ1-2; weak D call: TRBD1 (6 bases). V was clipped by 6 bases and J by 0 bases, with 11 bases between them. Germline-derived CDR1 and CDR2 are WSHSY and SAAADI. The CDR3 covers 14 residues. The CDR3 sequence is CASSTGFSNYGYTF. The CDR3 DNA is TGCGCCAGCAGCACAGGGTTCTCTAACTATGGCTACACCTTC.

CDR3 in DNA: TGTGCCAGCAGCTTGGGACAGGTTAGCAATCAGCCCCAGCATTTT. Its protein is CASSLGQVSNQPQHF. The chain joins TRBV5-8 to TRBJ1-5; weak D call: TRBD1 (6 bases). CDR1 is SGHTS, CDR2 YDEGEE, per germline. The V gene lost 0 bases and the J gene lost 0 bases, with 7 bases spanning the gap. This CDR3 has 15 residues.

This clone was observed once. This sequence joins TRBV2 and TRBJ1-1; 7 bases match TRBD1. Trimming at V came to 4 bases and at J to 2 bases, leaving 4 bases not matched to a gene. The CDR3 has 14 amino acids. Germline CDR1 is SNHLY and CDR2 is FYNNEI. The chain's CDR3 is CASSGGQVNTEAFF. In DNA form, the CDR3 reads TGTGCCAGCAGTGGAGGACAGGTTAACACTGAAGCTTTCTTT.

This clone has only one observation. This CDR3 is CASSYPLLAGGPGLTDTQYF. CDR3 bases: TGCGCCAGCAGCTACCCTCTGCTAGCGGGAGGGCCTGGGCTTACAGATACGCAGTATTTT. V is TRBV4-1 and J is TRBJ2-3; 12 bases are shared with TRBD2. In germline, CDR1 is MGHRA, CDR2 YSYEKL. This CDR3 is built from 20 residues. V trimming: 5 bases; J trimming: 3 bases; junction bases outside the gene matches: 18.

The chain has TRBV5-5 and TRBJ2-5; 10 nucleotides line up with TRBD2. Losses at the gene ends were 2 bases for V and 1 base for J; bases not matched to a gene: 8. Germline assignment: CDR1 SGHKS and CDR2 YYEKEE (reference sequence). CDR3 length: 17 amino acids. CDR3 nucleotides: TGTGCCAGCAGCTTACTGGGTTTAGCGGGGGGCCAAGAGACCCAGTACTTC. Translating gives CASSLLGLAGGQETQYF.

This clone came up a few times. The chain has TRBV4-2 and TRBJ1-2; TRBD1 might be the D (6 bases). Germline-derived CDR1 and CDR2 are LGHNA and YNFKEQ. This CDR3 contains 15 residues. Trimming removed 0 bases from V and 6 bases from J, with 14 bases in between. CDR3 residues: CASSQETGKVDGYTF. The DNA for the CDR3 is TGTGCCAGCAGCCAAGAGACAGGCAAGGTCGATGGCTACACCTTC.

The chain combines TRBV11-2 with TRBJ2-7; 10 nucleotides agree with TRBD1. This CDR3 spans 14 amino acids. Per the germline V gene, CDR1 is SGHAT and CDR2 is FQNNGV. Losses at the gene ends were 3 bases for V and 2 bases for J; bases not matched to a gene: 1. The CDR3 region has the DNA TGTGCCAGCAGCTTGGGACAGGGGCCCTACGAGCAGTACTTC. This sequence encodes CASSLGQGPYEQYF.

The CDR3 nucleotides are TGCAGTGCTAGGGGGACTAGGGAGTACTTC. Its protein is CSARGTREYF. J is TRBJ2-5 and V is TRBV20-1; 8 nucleotides align to TRBD2. Trimming cost V 3 bases and J 12 bases; bases outside gene matches: 3. Germline loops: CDR1 DFQATT, CDR2 SNEGSKA (reference sequence). There are 10 residues in the CDR3.